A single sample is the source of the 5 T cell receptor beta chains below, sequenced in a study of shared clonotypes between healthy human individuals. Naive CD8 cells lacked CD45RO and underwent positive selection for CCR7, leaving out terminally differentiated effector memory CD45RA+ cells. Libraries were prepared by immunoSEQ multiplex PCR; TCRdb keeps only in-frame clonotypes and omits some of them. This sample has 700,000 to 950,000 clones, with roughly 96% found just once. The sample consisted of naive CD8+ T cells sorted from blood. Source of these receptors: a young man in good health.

CDR3 in amino acids: CASSLGSPVGNEQFF. The CDR3 DNA reads as TGTGCCAGCAGTTTAGGAAGTCCGGTTGGCAATGAGCAGTTCTTC. The chain has TRBV27 and TRBJ2-1, with D unclear. The CDR3 is 15 amino acids. CDR1 and CDR2 from the germline V gene are MNHEY and SMNVEV (reference sequence). Trimming stripped 2 bases from V and 6 bases from J, with 14 bases between.

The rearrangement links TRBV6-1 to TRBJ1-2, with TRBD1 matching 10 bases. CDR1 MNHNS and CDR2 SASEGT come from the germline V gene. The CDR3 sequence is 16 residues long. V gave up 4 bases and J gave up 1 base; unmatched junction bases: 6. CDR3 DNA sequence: TGTGCCAGCAGTGGGGGACAGGGGTGGGATAACTATGGCTACACCTTC. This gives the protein CASSGGQGWDNYGYTF.

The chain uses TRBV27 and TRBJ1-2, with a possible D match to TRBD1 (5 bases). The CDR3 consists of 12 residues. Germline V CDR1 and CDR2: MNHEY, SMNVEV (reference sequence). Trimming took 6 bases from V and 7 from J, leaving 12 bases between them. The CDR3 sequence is CASSPRGSGYTF. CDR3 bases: TGTGCCAGCAGCCCGAGGGGTTCTGGCTACACCTTC.

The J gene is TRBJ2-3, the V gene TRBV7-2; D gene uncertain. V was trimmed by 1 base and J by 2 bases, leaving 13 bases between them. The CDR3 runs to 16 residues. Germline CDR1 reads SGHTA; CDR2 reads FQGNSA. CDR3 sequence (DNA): TGTGCCAGCAGCTTAGACTTGTCAGTACTCACAGATACGCAGTATTTT. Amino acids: CASSLDLSVLTDTQYF.

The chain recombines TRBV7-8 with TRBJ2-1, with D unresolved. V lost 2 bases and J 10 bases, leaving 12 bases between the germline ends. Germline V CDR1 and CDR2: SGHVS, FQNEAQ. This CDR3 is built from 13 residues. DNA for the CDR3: TGTGCCAGCAGCTTATATAACGTGATAGAGCAGTTCTTC. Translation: CASSLYNVIEQFF.